Included here is one T cell receptor beta chain sequence, with context. These data belong to a study of T cell repertoires in cytomegalovirus infection. From the reads, TCRdb called clonotypes with MiXCR, one entry per CDR3 protein. The sample contains 400,000 or so distinct CDR3 sequences, 15% to 20% of which appear only once. The CDR3 is 14 amino acids. Trimming stripped 10 bases from V and 7 bases from J, with 20 bases between. Per the germline V gene, CDR1 is LNHDA and CDR2 is SQIVND (reference sequence). The sequence came from a human donor in good health (CMV status not recorded). Some clones in this sample may be carry-over from other donors' samples. Sequencing was performed on PBMCs. The chain has TRBV19 and TRBJ2-1; D might be TRBD1 (5 bases). The CDR3 spells CATQGVGRSNEQFF. The CDR3 bases are TGTGCCACCCAGGGCGTGGGTCGGTCGAATGAGCAGTTCTTC.